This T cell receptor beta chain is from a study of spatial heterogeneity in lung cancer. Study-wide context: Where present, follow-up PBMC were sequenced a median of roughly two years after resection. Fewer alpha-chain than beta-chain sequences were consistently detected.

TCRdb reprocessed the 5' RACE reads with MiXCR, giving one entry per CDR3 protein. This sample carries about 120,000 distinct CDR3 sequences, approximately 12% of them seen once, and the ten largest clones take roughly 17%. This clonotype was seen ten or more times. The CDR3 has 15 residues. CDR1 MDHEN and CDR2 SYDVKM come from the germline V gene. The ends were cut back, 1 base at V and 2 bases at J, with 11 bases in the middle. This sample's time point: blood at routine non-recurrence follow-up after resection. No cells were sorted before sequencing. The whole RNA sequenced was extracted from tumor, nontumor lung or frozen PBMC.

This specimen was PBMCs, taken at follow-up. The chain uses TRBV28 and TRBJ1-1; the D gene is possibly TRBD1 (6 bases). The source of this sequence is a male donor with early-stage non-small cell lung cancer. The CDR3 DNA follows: TGTGCCAGCAGTTTATCACAGGGAGCTAACACTGAAGCTTTCTTT. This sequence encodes CASSLSQGANTEAFF.